The 5 T cell receptor beta chains given below trace back to one sample, sequenced in a study of blood T cell repertoires in COVID-19. Sequenced by immunoSEQ multiplex PCR; TCRdb stores in-frame clones only, minus some. The sample includes more than 45,000 clones, 78% of them seen just once. The sequencing input was peripheral blood. The receptor source for this set is a human donor in a cohort sampled during active COVID-19.

The V and J genes are TRBV11-3 and TRBJ2-5; 7 bases fit TRBD1. V was clipped by 2 bases and J by 9 bases; unmatched bases: 6. CDR3 size: 13 residues. Looked up from germline, CDR1 is SGHNT and CDR2 is YENEEA. The CDR3 DNA reads TGTGCCAGCAGCTTAAGGGGGCTGGTGCCCCAGTACTTC. Translating gives CASSLRGLVPQYF.

V usage is TRBV19 and J usage is TRBJ1-2, with 7 bases lining up with TRBD1. CDR1 is LNHDA, CDR2 SQIVND, per germline (reference sequence). After removal of 4 bases from V and 1 base from J, the junction contained 6 bases not matched to a gene. The CDR3 sequence is 15 residues long. This CDR3 reads CASSRRDSYNYGYTF. Here the CDR3 DNA reads TGTGCCAGTAGTAGGAGGGACAGCTATAACTATGGCTACACCTTC.

In nucleotides, the CDR3 is TGTGCCAATTCGGACAGTCTTAATGAAAAACTGTTTTTT. Residues: CANSDSLNEKLFF. The rearrangement joins TRBV25-1 to TRBJ1-4; D might be TRBD1 (6 bases). Trimming cost V 10 bases and J 4 bases, with 13 bases left between them. Germline values: CDR1 MGHDK, CDR2 SYGVNS. The CDR3 sequence is 13 residues long.

The gene calls are TRBV7-8 and TRBJ2-3, with a weak D call TRBD2 (7 bases). The CDR3 runs 17 residues. Looked up from germline, CDR1 is SGHVS and CDR2 is FQNEAQ. Trimming shortened V by 3 bases and J by 2 bases, and 18 bases separated the two germline ends. The CDR3 nucleotides are TGTGCCAGCAGCTTTTGGGTGGCGGGGGCCCTCACAGATACGCAGTATTTT. It translates to CASSFWVAGALTDTQYF.

CDR3 bases: TGTGCCAGCAGCAAGAAAGGGGGCGCTTCGGATGGCTACACCTTC. Its translation: CASSKKGGASDGYTF. V gene TRBV6-4 combines with J gene TRBJ1-2; TRBD1 matches at 7 bases. With V trimmed by 6 bases and J by 6 bases, 13 bases remained unmatched. Germline values: CDR1 MRHNA, CDR2 SNTAGT. This CDR3 spans 15 amino acids.